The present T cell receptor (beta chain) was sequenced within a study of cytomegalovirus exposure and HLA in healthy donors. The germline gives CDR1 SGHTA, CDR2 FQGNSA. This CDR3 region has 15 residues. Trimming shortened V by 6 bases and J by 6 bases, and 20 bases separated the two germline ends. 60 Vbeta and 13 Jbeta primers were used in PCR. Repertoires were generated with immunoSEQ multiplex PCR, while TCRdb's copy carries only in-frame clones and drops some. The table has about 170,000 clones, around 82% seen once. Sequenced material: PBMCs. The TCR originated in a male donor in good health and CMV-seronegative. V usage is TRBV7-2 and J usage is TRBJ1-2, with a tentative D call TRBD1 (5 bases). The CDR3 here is CASSSSPGRVDGYTF. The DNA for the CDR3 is TGTGCCAGCAGTTCGAGCCCTGGCAGGGTGGATGGCTACACCTTC. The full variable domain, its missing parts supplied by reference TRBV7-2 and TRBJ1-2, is GAGVSQSPSNKVTEKGKDVELRCDPISGHTALYWYRQSLGQGLEFLIYFQGNSAPDKSGLPSDRFSAERTGGSVSTLTIQRTQQEDSAVYLCASSSSPGRVDGYTFGSGTRLTVV.